The 27 T cell receptor beta chains below come from one sample, sequenced in a study of monozygotic twins with inflammatory bowel disease. TCRdb derives one entry per CDR3 protein from the 5' RACE reads, leaving out DNA. Its table records about 300,000 distinct CDR3 sequences. Sequenced input: blood. The source of these receptors is a human donor with ulcerative colitis or Crohn's disease, or a healthy co-twin of an affected twin (not recorded which).

V is TRBV5-5 and J is TRBJ2-2. The CDR3 extends over 16 amino acids. Germline lookup yields CDR1 SGHKS and CDR2 YYEKEE (reference sequence). The chain's CDR3 is CASSLANTANTGELFF.

V gene TRBV5-1 combines with J gene TRBJ2-7; TCRdb gives TRBD1 as the D gene, but with no DNA this cannot be confirmed. Germline-derived CDR1 and CDR2 are SGHRS and YFSETQ. The CDR3 is made up of 14 amino acids. This CDR3 is CASSFAVDSYEQYF.

The rearrangement uses TRBV11-2 and TRBJ2-1. The CDR3 has 18 amino acids. The germline CDR1 and CDR2 sequences are SGHAT and FQNNGV. The CDR3 sequence: CASSGTGYRLTPYNEQFF. The complete variable domain, with remaining parts taken from reference TRBV11-2 and TRBJ2-1, reads EAGVAQSPRYKIIEKRQSVAFWCNPISGHATLYWYQQILGQGPKLLIQFQNNGVVDDSQLPKDRFSAERLKGVDSTLKIQPAKLEDSAVYLCASSGTGYRLTPYNEQFFGPGTRLTVL.

The CDR3 loop reads CASSQINTELSGYTF. The chain joins TRBV3-1 to TRBJ1-2. Germline CDR1 is LGHDT and CDR2 is YNNKEL (reference sequence). This CDR3 contains 15 residues.

The V and J genes are TRBV6-2 or TRBV6-3 and TRBJ1-1; the TRBD1 assignment by TCRdb is unverifiable without DNA. Germline V gene sequence: CDR1 MNHEY, CDR2 SVGEGT. The CDR3 loop spans 14 amino acids. The CDR3 is CASSYTPDIPEAFF.

V is TRBV7-2 and J is TRBJ1-4; TCRdb designates TRBD1, a call that cannot be tested without DNA. There are 15 residues in the CDR3. Germline CDR1 SGHTA, CDR2 FQGNSA. CDR3 region: CASSLAYGQTEKLFF.

The V gene is TRBV15, the J gene TRBJ2-3. Germline V gene lookup returns CDR1 LNHNV and CDR2 YYDKDF (reference sequence). This CDR3 region has 13 residues. The CDR3 here is CATSRDLRDTQYF.

The chain carries TRBV18 and TRBJ2-7. CDR1 and CDR2 from the germline V gene are KGHSH and LQKENI. CDR3 length: 15 amino acids. The CDR3 reads CASSPTTAAEREQYF.

The gene calls are TRBV5-1 and TRBJ1-3; the D call from TCRdb, TRBD1, cannot be confirmed without DNA. There are 15 residues in the CDR3. Germline V gene sequence: CDR1 SGHRS, CDR2 YFSETQ. CDR3 residues: CASSLMGRDGNTIYF.

J is TRBJ2-1 and V is TRBV5-1; TCRdb proposes TRBD1, but this gene call is untestable without DNA. This CDR3 has 13 residues. The germline V gene encodes CDR1 SGHRS and CDR2 YFSETQ. The CDR3 loop is CASSLGQGYEQFF. The whole variable domain, filled in from reference TRBV5-1 and TRBJ2-1, reads KAGVTQTPRYLIKTRGQQVTLSCSPISGHRSVSWYQQTPGQGLQFLFEYFSETQRNKGNFPGRFSGRQFSNSRSEMNVSTLELGDSALYLCASSLGQGYEQFFGPGTRLTVL.

V gene TRBV11-2 combines with J gene TRBJ1-2. Germline V gene lookup returns CDR1 SGHAT and CDR2 FQNNGV. The CDR3 runs to 18 residues. This chain's CDR3 is CASSLVDRPTRIYYGYTF. Full variable domain (outside the CDR3, taken from reference TRBV11-2 and TRBJ1-2): EAGVAQSPRYKIIEKRQSVAFWCNPISGHATLYWYQQILGQGPKLLIQFQNNGVVDDSQLPKDRFSAERLKGVDSTLKIQPAKLEDSAVYLCASSLVDRPTRIYYGYTFGSGTRLTVV.

The rearrangement links TRBV12-3 or TRBV12-4 to TRBJ2-5. The CDR3 is made up of 15 amino acids. This CDR3 is CASSIQRTQKETQYF.

The chain uses TRBV15 and TRBJ2-1; absent DNA, TCRdb's TRBD2 call cannot be checked. CDR1 and CDR2 from the germline V gene are LNHNV and YYDKDF (reference sequence). The CDR3 is made up of 15 amino acids. This chain's CDR3 is CATSILAGGMDEQFF. Drawing the rest from reference TRBV15 and TRBJ2-1, the complete variable domain is DAMVIQNPRYQVTQFGKPVTLSCSQTLNHNVMYWYQQKSSQAPKLLFHYYDKDFNNEADTPDNFQSRRPNTSFCFLDIRSPGLGDTAMYLCATSILAGGMDEQFFGPGTRLTVL.

The V call is TRBV5-1, the J call TRBJ1-1; the TCRdb call, TRBD1, lacks DNA for checking. CDR3 length: 15 amino acids. CDR1 is SGHRS, CDR2 YFSETQ, per germline. The CDR3 here is CASSGSGGANTEAFF.

V gene TRBV7-2 combines with J gene TRBJ2-1; the D call from TCRdb, TRBD2, cannot be confirmed without DNA. The CDR3 spans 15 residues. The germline V gene encodes CDR1 SGHTA and CDR2 FQGNSA. CDR3 loop: CASSPPGTRYNEQFF. The full variable domain, its missing parts supplied by reference TRBV7-2 and TRBJ2-1, is GAGVSQSPSNKVTEKGKDVELRCDPISGHTALYWYRQSLGQGLEFLIYFQGNSAPDKSGLPSDRFSAERTGGSVSTLTIQRTQQEDSAVYLCASSPPGTRYNEQFFGPGTRLTVL.

The chain uses TRBV27 and TRBJ1-1; absent DNA, TCRdb's TRBD1 call cannot be checked. Germline values: CDR1 MNHEY, CDR2 SMNVEV (reference sequence). This CDR3 spans 15 amino acids. The CDR3 protein is CASSTLPQPNTEAFF.

The rearrangement joins TRBV11-3 to TRBJ2-1; TCRdb's D call, TRBD1, is unchecked because there is no DNA. The CDR3 has 15 residues. Germline V gives CDR1 SGHNT, CDR2 YENEEA. The CDR3 here is CASSASGYPTDEQFF. The complete variable domain, with remaining parts taken from reference TRBV11-3 and TRBJ2-1, reads EAGVVQSPRYKIIEKKQPVAFWCNPISGHNTLYWYLQNLGQGPELLIRYENEEAVDDSQLPKDRFSAERLKGVDSTLKIQPAELGDSAVYLCASSASGYPTDEQFFGPGTRLTVL.

V usage is TRBV20-1 and J usage is TRBJ2-7. The CDR3 is 13 residues long. The V gene's germline CDR1 is DFQATT and CDR2 SNEGSKA (reference sequence). CDR3 in amino acids: CSARRQGPYEQYF.

The chain has TRBV7-9 and TRBJ2-7; with no DNA, the TCRdb D assignment of TRBD1 cannot be verified. Germline V lookup: CDR1 SEHNR, CDR2 FQNEAQ (reference sequence). This CDR3 has 15 amino acids. The chain's CDR3 is CASSLLRQKNYEQYF.

The chain employs TRBV12-3 or TRBV12-4 and TRBJ2-4; TCRdb names TRBD1, which stays unverified in the absence of DNA. There are 14 residues in the CDR3. This CDR3 reads CASSGTGPKNIQYF.

This chain joins TRBV25-1 and TRBJ1-4; TCRdb's D gene call, TRBD1, goes unchecked for lack of DNA. Looked up from germline, CDR1 is MGHDK and CDR2 is SYGVNS. This CDR3 has 15 amino acids. The CDR3 here is CASSEPTGVNEKLFF.

The rearrangement joins TRBV7-9 to TRBJ1-5; TCRdb returns TRBD1, unconfirmable since there is no DNA. This CDR3 region has 15 residues. The germline CDR1 and CDR2 sequences are SEHNR and FQNEAQ (reference sequence). The CDR3 reads CASSRTRGSNQPQHF.

The J gene is TRBJ1-5, the V gene TRBV30; no DNA is available, so the TRBD1 call from TCRdb remains unchecked. Germline V gives CDR1 GTSNPN, CDR2 SVGIG (reference sequence). The CDR3 has 13 amino acids. The CDR3 loop reads CAWGRDGDQPQHF.

The chain recombines TRBV11-3 with TRBJ2-2; TCRdb proposes TRBD2, but this gene call is untestable without DNA. Looked up from germline, CDR1 is SGHNT and CDR2 is YENEEA. The CDR3 contains 13 residues. The CDR3 here is CASSFSSFGELFF.

The chain employs TRBV12-3 or TRBV12-4 and TRBJ1-5. The CDR3 loop spans 13 amino acids. The CDR3 here is CASSLAVTWPQHF.

The rearrangement links TRBV5-1 to TRBJ2-5; TCRdb returns TRBD1, unconfirmable since there is no DNA. Germline CDR1 and CDR2: SGHRS and YFSETQ. The CDR3 has 14 amino acids. CDR3 in amino acids: CASSSQGAQETQYF. The full variable domain, its missing parts supplied by reference TRBV5-1 and TRBJ2-5, is KAGVTQTPRYLIKTRGQQVTLSCSPISGHRSVSWYQQTPGQGLQFLFEYFSETQRNKGNFPGRFSGRQFSNSRSEMNVSTLELGDSALYLCASSSQGAQETQYFGPGTRLLVL.

The rearrangement joins TRBV28 to TRBJ2-7; TCRdb's D call, TRBD1, is unchecked because there is no DNA. Germline loops: CDR1 MDHEN, CDR2 SYDVKM. This CDR3 contains 14 residues. The CDR3 here is CASSPRGVTYEQYF.